This T cell receptor beta chain originates from a study of blood T cell repertoires in COVID-19. Study-wide background: Collection of acute and convalescent COVID-19 samples took place in the United States, Italy and Spain.

V dropped 1 base and J dropped 5; count of bases not matched to a gene: 4. In germline, CDR1 is SGHTA, CDR2 FQGNSA. This CDR3 has 14 amino acids. In the original workflow: Scientists estimated how many nucleated cells there were by amplifying reference gene primers. Repertoires were generated with immunoSEQ multiplex PCR, while TCRdb's copy carries only in-frame clones and drops some. V, J and clone size were drawn from that table, and D and trimming were deduced from the DNA. The sample lists some 140,000 clones, approximately 86% seen once, with roughly 0.62% in the top ten. The Seattle patients joined while their infection was active and were tracked longitudinally afterward.

The sequencing sample was made of peripheral blood. The sequence was collected from a man aged 60 to 75 with COVID-19, enrolled during active disease. The chain recombines TRBV7-2 with TRBJ1-2; 7 positions agree with TRBD1. The CDR3 coding sequence is TGTGCCAGCAGCTTAGGGTACAGGGGTTATGGCTACACCTTC. This translates into CASSLGYRGYGYTF.